Listed below are T cell receptor beta chains from one sample, sequenced in a study of blood T cell repertoires in COVID-19. Repertoires were generated with immunoSEQ multiplex PCR, while TCRdb's copy carries only in-frame clones and drops some. The sample has 150,000 to 200,000 clones, approximately 85% seen once. Sample: peripheral blood. These receptors were taken from a man between 60 and 70 years old who had recovered from COVID-19. Both conserved end residues are part of each CDR3. The order of the fields is CDR3 protein, CDR3 DNA, J gene, D gene, clone size, V gene. The D gene is left open where the match is weak. Size is stated for part of the rows, as once, few or many counts, or as a class when the clone is expanded.

CASSGGSTRSGYTF,TGTGCCAGCAGTGGGGGCAGCACTCGTTCTGGCTACACCTTC,TRBJ1-2,.,.,TRBV2
CASRRTRGGSETQYF,TGTGCCAGCAGGCGGACCCGGGGGGGCTCAGAGACCCAGTACTTC,TRBJ2-5,TRBD2,.,TRBV3-1/TRBV3-2
CASSQGLMGQTNTEAFF,TGCGCCAGCAGCCAAGGTCTTATGGGACAGACTAACACTGAAGCTTTCTTT,TRBJ1-1,TRBD1,.,TRBV4-1
CASSIGGAGETQYF,TGTGCCAGTAGTATCGGGGGGGCAGGAGAGACCCAGTACTTC,TRBJ2-5,TRBD2,.,TRBV19
CASSFYSGGDEKLFF,TGCGCCAGCAGCTTTTATTCAGGGGGCGATGAAAAACTGTTTTTT,TRBJ1-4,TRBD1,many,TRBV5-1
CASSLEAGPSFEQYF,TGTGCCAGCAGCTTGGAGGCAGGCCCCTCGTTCGAGCAGTACTTC,TRBJ2-7,.,.,TRBV5-5
CASSLEVLRGGGETQYF,TGTGCCAGCAGCTTGGAAGTTTTGCGGGGGGGCGGAGAGACCCAGTACTTC,TRBJ2-5,TRBD2,once,TRBV5-5
CASSLGTGEETQYF,TGCGCCAGCAGCTTGGGGACAGGGGAAGAGACCCAGTACTTC,TRBJ2-5,TRBD1,.,TRBV5-1
CASSYNGLDSPLHF,TGTGCCAGCAGTTACAACGGTCTCGATTCACCCCTCCACTTT,TRBJ1-6,.,.,TRBV6-5
CASSRQGANEQYF,TGTGCCAGCAGCCGCCAGGGGGCCAACGAGCAGTACTTC,TRBJ2-7,TRBD1,.,TRBV11-3
CASSIGGQGTDEQYF,TGTGCCAGTAGTATAGGAGGGCAGGGGACGGACGAGCAGTACTTC,TRBJ2-7,.,.,TRBV19
CASSQAGVSGTQYF,TGTGCCAGCAGCCAGGCCGGGGTATCCGGGACCCAGTACTTC,TRBJ2-5,.,.,TRBV14
CASLTGTGIMNTEAFF,TGCGCCAGTTTGACCGGGACAGGGATAATGAACACTGAAGCTTTCTTT,TRBJ1-1,TRBD1,.,TRBV10-2
CASSQDEVGGPTDTQYF,TGTGCCAGCAGCCAAGATGAGGTGGGGGGGCCCACAGATACGCAGTATTTT,TRBJ2-3,.,.,TRBV3-1/TRBV3-2
CASSLVAGTAHAALSGNTIYF,TGTGCCAGCAGCCTCGTTGCCGGGACAGCCCACGCTGCCCTCTCTGGAAACACCATATATTTT,TRBJ1-3,TRBD1,few,TRBV3-1/TRBV3-2
CATTGDSQSSGNTIYF,TGTGCCACCACGGGGGACTCTCAGAGCTCTGGAAACACCATATATTTT,TRBJ1-3,.,.,TRBV24-1
CASPSGRQGSYNEQFF,TGTGCCAGCCCCTCAGGGAGACAGGGGTCCTACAATGAGCAGTTCTTC,TRBJ2-1,TRBD1,few,TRBV7-9
CASRQPGISYEQYF,TGTGCCAGCAGGCAACCAGGGATCTCCTACGAGCAGTACTTC,TRBJ2-7,.,.,TRBV2
CASSPTGRGGNQPQHF,TGTGCCAGCAGTCCGACGGGGAGGGGAGGCAATCAGCCCCAGCATTTT,TRBJ1-5,.,.,TRBV7-8
CASRRTIDRGSNQPQHF,TGTGCCAGCAGGCGAACAATTGACAGGGGCAGCAATCAGCCCCAGCATTTT,TRBJ1-5,TRBD1,few,TRBV6-6
CASRLRDQTAGEQYF,TGTGCCAGCAGGCTCAGAGACCAGACAGCAGGCGAGCAGTACTTC,TRBJ2-7,.,.,TRBV6-6
CASSGDRGTGELFF,TGTGCCAGTAGCGGGGACAGGGGGACCGGGGAGCTGTTTTTT,TRBJ2-2,TRBD1,.,TRBV19
CASSVTGERGNQPQHF,TGTGCCAGTAGTGTAACAGGGGAGAGGGGCAATCAGCCCCAGCATTTT,TRBJ1-5,TRBD1,.,TRBV19
CASSSTSGPDNEQFF,TGTGCCAGCAGCTCTACTAGCGGGCCCGACAATGAGCAGTTCTTC,TRBJ2-1,TRBD2,.,TRBV7-2
CASSRSSGEAEQYF,TGCGCCAGCAGTCGCTCTAGCGGGGAAGCAGAGCAGTACTTC,TRBJ2-7,TRBD2,.,TRBV5-1
CASSYRITGGGDTQYF,TGTGCCAGCAGTTACCGTATCACAGGGGGCGGAGATACGCAGTATTTT,TRBJ2-3,TRBD1,.,TRBV6-6
CATKGGAISYEQYF,TGTGCCACCAAAGGGGGGGCCATCTCCTACGAGCAGTACTTC,TRBJ2-7,.,.,TRBV5-4
CASSQGGLVKGYTF,TGTGCCAGTAGCCAGGGGGGCCTGGTTAAAGGCTACACCTTC,TRBJ1-2,TRBD1,few,TRBV19
CASSITGTDTQYF,TGTGCCAGTAGTATAACAGGGACAGATACGCAGTATTTT,TRBJ2-3,.,once,TRBV19
CASGQGLNSPLHF,TGTGCCAGCGGACAGGGCCTTAATTCACCCCTCCACTTT,TRBJ1-6,TRBD1,.,TRBV7-3
CATSRDLAGRISNYGYTF,TGTGCCACCAGCAGAGATTTAGCAGGGCGAATTTCTAACTATGGCTACACCTTC,TRBJ1-2,.,.,TRBV15
CASSLGTGTTGETQYF,TGTGCCAGCAGCCTAGGAACCGGGACAACTGGAGAGACCCAGTACTTC,TRBJ2-5,.,few,TRBV7-9
CASSPLRGGYEQYF,TGTGCCAGCAGCCCCCTCCGGGGGGGTTACGAGCAGTACTTC,TRBJ2-7,TRBD2,.,TRBV3-1/TRBV3-2
CASSSETRSGNTIYF,TGTGCCAGCAGTTCTGAAACACGTTCTGGAAACACCATATATTTT,TRBJ1-3,.,.,TRBV6-5
CASSPRGSAGGTGELFF,TGTGCCAGCTCACCAAGAGGTTCGGCAGGGGGTACCGGGGAGCTGTTTTTT,TRBJ2-2,TRBD1,.,TRBV18
CASSIDRSYGYTF,TGTGCCAGTAGTATAGACCGGTCCTATGGCTACACCTTC,TRBJ1-2,.,.,TRBV19
CASREFYLSYNEQFF,TGTGCCAGCAGGGAGTTCTACCTCTCCTACAATGAGCAGTTCTTC,TRBJ2-1,.,.,TRBV6-5
CAISQAGEAQETQYF,TGTGCCATCAGTCAAGCGGGGGAGGCCCAAGAGACCCAGTACTTC,TRBJ2-5,TRBD2,.,TRBV10-3
CASSYSVVGGEQYF,TGTGCCAGCAGTTACTCTGTGGTGGGGGGCGAGCAGTACTTC,TRBJ2-7,.,.,TRBV6-5
CATIRGAGDTQYF,TGTGCCACCATTCGGGGGGCGGGAGATACGCAGTATTTT,TRBJ2-3,.,.,TRBV2
CASSDSGTASTDTQYF,TGTGCCAGCAGTGACTCCGGGACAGCTAGCACAGATACGCAGTATTTT,TRBJ2-3,TRBD1,.,TRBV6-4
CASSLGVSAGRDTEAFF,TGCGCCAGCAGCTTGGGAGTCTCGGCAGGGAGGGACACTGAAGCTTTCTTT,TRBJ1-1,.,.,TRBV5-1
CASRPTGGAGQPQHF,TGTGCCAGCAGGCCGACAGGGGGCGCGGGTCAGCCCCAGCATTTT,TRBJ1-5,TRBD1,.,TRBV6-6
CASRSWGLPTDTQYF,TGTGCCAGCAGGTCGTGGGGCCTACCCACAGATACGCAGTATTTT,TRBJ2-3,.,.,TRBV7-2
CASSLGDRVNNEQFF,TGTGCTAGCAGCTTAGGGGACAGGGTGAACAATGAGCAGTTCTTC,TRBJ2-1,TRBD1,.,TRBV7-7
CASSRLAGGDTGELFF,TGTGCCAGCAGCCGCCTGGCTGGCGGGGACACCGGGGAGCTGTTTTTT,TRBJ2-2,.,.,TRBV4-2
CASSSAGGAIGYTF,TGTGCCAGCAGTTCGGCAGGAGGTGCCATCGGCTACACCTTC,TRBJ1-2,.,many,TRBV27
CASSRGLKDYGYTF,TGTGCCAGCAGCCGGGGACTTAAGGACTATGGCTACACCTTC,TRBJ1-2,.,few,TRBV3-1/TRBV3-2
CASSTGDPRIYGYTF,TGTGCCAGCAGCACGGGGGACCCTCGAATCTATGGCTACACCTTC,TRBJ1-2,.,.,TRBV6-2/TRBV6-3
CATSTPGTGNQPQHF,TGTGCCACCAGCACTCCCGGGACAGGGAATCAGCCCCAGCATTTT,TRBJ1-5,TRBD1,.,TRBV15
CASSRGGVLTDTQYF,TGTGCCAGCAGCCGGGGGGGGGTTCTCACAGATACGCAGTATTTT,TRBJ2-3,TRBD2,.,TRBV11-2
CASSLLGGNSPLHF,TGTGCCAGCAGCTTATTAGGGGGTAATTCACCCCTCCACTTT,TRBJ1-6,.,.,TRBV7-3
CASTYAEAETYNEQFF,TGCGCCAGCACCTACGCGGAGGCAGAGACTTACAATGAGCAGTTCTTC,TRBJ2-1,.,once,TRBV4-1